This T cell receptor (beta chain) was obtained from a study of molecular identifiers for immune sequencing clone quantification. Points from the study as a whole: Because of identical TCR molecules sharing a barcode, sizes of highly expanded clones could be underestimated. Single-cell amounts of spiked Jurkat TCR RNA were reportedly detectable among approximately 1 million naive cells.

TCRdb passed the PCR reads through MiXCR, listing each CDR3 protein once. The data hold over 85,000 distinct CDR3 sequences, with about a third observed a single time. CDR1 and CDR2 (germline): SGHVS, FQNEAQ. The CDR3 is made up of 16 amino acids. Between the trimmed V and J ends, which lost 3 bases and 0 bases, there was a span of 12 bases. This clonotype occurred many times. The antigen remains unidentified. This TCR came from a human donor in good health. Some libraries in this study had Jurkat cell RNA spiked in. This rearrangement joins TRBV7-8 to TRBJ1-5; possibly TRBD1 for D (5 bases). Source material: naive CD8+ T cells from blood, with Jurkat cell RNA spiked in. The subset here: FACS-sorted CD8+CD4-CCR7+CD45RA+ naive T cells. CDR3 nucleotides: TGTGCCAGCAGCTTTGGCACAGGAGATAGCAATCAGCCCCAGCATTTT. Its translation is CASSFGTGDSNQPQHF.